This TCR beta chain stems from a study of blood T cell repertoires in COVID-19. Across the study: Sites across the United States, Italy and Spain contributed samples from acute and convalescent COVID-19.

Original handling: Reference gene primer amplification gave estimated nucleated cell counts. The protocol was immunoSEQ multiplex PCR, while the TCRdb copy is restricted to in-frame clones and leaves out a portion. V and J calls plus clone size are reproduced from that table; the DNA served to infer D and trimming. Among tens of thousands of clones listed, around 93% were seen once. Sequencing was done on a sample of peripheral blood. The receptor was isolated from a human donor with active COVID-19. The donor label of this sample is uncertain.

CDR3 region: CASSQARQLSYEQYF. CDR3 bases: TGCGCCAGCAGCCAAGCGAGACAGTTGTCCTACGAGCAGTACTTC. The chain has TRBV4-1 and TRBJ2-7; the D gene is possibly TRBD1 (5 bases). Germline-derived CDR1 and CDR2 are MGHRA and YSYEKL. The CDR3 is made up of 15 amino acids. Trimming cost V 1 base and J 1 base, with 11 bases left between them.